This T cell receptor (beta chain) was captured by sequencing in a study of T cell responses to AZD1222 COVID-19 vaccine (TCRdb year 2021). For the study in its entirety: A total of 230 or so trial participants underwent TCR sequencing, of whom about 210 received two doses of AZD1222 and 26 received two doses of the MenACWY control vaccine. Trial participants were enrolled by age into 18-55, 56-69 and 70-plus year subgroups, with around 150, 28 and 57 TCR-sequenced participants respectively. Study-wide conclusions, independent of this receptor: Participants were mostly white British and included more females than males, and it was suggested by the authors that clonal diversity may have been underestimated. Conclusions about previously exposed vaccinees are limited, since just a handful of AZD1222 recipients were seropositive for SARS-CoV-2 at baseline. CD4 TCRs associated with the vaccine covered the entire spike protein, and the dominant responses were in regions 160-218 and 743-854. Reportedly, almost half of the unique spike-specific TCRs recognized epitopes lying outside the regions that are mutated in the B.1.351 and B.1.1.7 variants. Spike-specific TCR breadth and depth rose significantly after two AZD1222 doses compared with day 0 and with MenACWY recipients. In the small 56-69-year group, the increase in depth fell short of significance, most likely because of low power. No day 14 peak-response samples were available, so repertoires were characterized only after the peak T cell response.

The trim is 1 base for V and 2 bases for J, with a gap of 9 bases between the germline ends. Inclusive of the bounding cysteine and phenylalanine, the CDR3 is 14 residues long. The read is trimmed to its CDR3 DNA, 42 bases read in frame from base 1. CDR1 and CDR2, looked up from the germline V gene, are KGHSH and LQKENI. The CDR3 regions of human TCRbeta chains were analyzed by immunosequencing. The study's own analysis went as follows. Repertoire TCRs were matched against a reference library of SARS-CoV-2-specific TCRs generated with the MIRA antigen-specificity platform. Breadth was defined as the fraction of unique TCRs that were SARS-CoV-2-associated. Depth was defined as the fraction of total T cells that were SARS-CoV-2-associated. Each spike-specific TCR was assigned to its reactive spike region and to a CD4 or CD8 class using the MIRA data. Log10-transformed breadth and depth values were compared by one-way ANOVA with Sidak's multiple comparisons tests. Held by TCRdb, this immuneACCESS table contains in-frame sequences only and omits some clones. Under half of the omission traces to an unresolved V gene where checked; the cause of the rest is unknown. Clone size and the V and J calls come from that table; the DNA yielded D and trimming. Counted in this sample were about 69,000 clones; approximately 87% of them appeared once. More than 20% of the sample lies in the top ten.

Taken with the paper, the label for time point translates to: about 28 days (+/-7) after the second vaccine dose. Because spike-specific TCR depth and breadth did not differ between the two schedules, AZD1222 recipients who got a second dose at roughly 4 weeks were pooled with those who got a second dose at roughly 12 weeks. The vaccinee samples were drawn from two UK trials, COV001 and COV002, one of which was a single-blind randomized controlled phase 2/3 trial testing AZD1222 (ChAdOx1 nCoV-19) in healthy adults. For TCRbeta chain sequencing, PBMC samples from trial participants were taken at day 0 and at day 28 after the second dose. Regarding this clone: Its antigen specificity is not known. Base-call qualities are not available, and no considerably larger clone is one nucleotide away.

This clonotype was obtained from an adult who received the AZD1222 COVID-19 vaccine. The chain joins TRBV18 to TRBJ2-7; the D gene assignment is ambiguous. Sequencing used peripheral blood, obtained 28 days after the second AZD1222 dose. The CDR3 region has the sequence CASSPQGQAYEQYF. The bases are TGTGCCAGCTCACCACAGGGTCAGGCCTACGAGCAGTACTTC.